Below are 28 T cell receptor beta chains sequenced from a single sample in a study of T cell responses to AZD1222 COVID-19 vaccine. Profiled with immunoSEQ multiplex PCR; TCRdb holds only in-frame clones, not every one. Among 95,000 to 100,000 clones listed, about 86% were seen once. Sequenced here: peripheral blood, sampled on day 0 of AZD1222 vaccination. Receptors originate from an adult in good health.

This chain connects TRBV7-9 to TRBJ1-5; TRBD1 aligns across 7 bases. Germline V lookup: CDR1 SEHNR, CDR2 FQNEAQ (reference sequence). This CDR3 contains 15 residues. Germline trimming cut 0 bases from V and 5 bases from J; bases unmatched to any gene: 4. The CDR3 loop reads CASSLAGTGDQPQHF. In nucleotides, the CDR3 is TGTGCCAGCAGCTTAGCGGGAACAGGGGATCAGCCCCAGCATTTT.

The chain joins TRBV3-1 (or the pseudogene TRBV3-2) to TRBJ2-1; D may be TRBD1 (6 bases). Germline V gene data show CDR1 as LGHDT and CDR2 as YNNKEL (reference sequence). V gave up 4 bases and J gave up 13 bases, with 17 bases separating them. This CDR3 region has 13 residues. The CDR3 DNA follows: TGTGCCAGCAGCCTTTCCCCCCTGGGGGCACAGTTCTTC. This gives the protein CASSLSPLGAQFF.

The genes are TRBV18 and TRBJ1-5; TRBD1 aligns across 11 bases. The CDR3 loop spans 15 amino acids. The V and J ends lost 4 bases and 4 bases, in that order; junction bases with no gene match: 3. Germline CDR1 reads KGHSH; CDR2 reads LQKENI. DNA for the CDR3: TGTGCCAGCTCACGGGACAGGGGGTTGAATCAGCCCCAGCATTTT. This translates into CASSRDRGLNQPQHF.

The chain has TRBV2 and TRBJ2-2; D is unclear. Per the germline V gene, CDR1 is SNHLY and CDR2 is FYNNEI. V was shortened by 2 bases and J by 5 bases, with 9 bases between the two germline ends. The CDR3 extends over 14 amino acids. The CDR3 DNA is TGTGCCAGCAGTGAAACCGCTGGAACCGGGGAGCTGTTTTTT. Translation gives CASSETAGTGELFF.

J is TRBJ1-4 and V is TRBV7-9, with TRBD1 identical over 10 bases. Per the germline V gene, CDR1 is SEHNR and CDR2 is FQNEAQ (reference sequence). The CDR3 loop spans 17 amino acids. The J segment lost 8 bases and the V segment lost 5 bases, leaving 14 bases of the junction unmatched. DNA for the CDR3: TGTGCCAGCAGCCTAGACAGGGGGCGGCTGATAGGGGAAAAACTGTTTTTT. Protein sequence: CASSLDRGRLIGEKLFF.

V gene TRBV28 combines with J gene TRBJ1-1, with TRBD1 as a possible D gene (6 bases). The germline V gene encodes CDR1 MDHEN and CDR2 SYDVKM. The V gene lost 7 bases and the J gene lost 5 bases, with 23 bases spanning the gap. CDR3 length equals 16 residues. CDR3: CASTSGGTPPLTEAFF. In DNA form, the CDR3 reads TGTGCCAGCACCTCTGGAGGGACACCCCCCTTGACTGAAGCTTTCTTT.

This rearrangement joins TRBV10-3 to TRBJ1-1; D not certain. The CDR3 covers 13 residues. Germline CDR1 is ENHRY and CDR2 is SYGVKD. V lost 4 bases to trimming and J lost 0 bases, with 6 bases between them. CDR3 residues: CAISVQMNTEAFF. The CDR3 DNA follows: TGTGCCATCAGTGTGCAGATGAACACTGAAGCTTTCTTT.

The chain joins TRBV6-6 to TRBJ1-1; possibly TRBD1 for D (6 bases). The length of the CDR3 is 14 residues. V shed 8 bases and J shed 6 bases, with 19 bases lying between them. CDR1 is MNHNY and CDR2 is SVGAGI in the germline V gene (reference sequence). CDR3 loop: CASHKGGEVAEAFF. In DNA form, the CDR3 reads TGTGCCAGCCATAAGGGGGGCGAGGTCGCTGAAGCTTTCTTT.

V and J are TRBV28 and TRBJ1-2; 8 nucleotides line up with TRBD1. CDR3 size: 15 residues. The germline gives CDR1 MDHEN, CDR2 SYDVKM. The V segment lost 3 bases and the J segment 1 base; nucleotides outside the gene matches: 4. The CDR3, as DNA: TGTGCCAGCAGTTTCGGGACAGGCGATAACTATGGCTACACCTTC. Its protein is CASSFGTGDNYGYTF.

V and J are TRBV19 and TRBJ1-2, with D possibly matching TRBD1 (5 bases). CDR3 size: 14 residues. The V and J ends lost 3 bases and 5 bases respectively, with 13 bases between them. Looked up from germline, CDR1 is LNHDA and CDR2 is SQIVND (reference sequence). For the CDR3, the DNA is TGTGCCAGTAGTATGGGATCCAGGGATTATGGCTACACCTTC. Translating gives CASSMGSRDYGYTF.

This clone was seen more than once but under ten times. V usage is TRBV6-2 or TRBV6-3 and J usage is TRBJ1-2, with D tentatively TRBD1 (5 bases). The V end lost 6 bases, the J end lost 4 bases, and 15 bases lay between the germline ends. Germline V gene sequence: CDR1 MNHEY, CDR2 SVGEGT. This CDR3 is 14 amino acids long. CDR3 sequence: CASSDRLPLYGYTF. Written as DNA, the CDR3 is TGTGCCAGCAGCGACAGATTACCCCTCTATGGCTACACCTTC.

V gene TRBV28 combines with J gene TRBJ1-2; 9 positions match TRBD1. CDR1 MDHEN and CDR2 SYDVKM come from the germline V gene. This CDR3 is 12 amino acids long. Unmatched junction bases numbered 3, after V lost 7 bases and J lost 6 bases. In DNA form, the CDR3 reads TGTGCCAGCACCGACAGGGGGGATGGCTACACCTTC. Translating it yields CASTDRGDGYTF.

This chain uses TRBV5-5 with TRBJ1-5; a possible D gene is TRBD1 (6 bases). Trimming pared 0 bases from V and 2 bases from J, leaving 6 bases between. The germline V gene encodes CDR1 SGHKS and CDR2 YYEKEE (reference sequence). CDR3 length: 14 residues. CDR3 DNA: TGTGCCAGCAGCTTGGAGGGGGGCAATCAGCCCCAGCATTTT. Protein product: CASSLEGGNQPQHF.

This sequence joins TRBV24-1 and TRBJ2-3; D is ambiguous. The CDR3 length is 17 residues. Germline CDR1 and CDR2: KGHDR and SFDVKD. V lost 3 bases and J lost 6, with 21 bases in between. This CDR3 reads CATSDPRERSSRDTQYF. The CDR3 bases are TGTGCCACCAGTGATCCTCGAGAGAGGTCTTCCCGGGATACGCAGTATTTT.

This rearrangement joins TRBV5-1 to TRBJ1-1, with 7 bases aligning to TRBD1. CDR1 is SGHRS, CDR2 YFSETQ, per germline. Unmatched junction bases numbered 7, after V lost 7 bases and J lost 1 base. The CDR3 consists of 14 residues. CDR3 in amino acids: CASGHQGENTEAFF. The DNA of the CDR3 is TGCGCCAGCGGACACCAGGGGGAGAACACTGAAGCTTTCTTT.

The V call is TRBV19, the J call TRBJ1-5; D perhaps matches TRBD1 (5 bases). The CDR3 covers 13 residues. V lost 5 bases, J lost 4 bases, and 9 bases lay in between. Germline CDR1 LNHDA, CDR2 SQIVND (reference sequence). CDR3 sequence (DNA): TGTGCCAGTAGTTTCGGGGGGAATCAGCCCCAGCATTTT. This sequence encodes CASSFGGNQPQHF.

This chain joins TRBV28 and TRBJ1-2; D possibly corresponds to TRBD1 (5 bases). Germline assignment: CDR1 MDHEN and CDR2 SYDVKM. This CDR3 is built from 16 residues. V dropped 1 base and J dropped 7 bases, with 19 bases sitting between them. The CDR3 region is CASSLYSRGPTSGYTF. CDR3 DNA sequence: TGTGCCAGCAGTTTATATTCGAGGGGCCCAACTAGTGGCTACACCTTC.

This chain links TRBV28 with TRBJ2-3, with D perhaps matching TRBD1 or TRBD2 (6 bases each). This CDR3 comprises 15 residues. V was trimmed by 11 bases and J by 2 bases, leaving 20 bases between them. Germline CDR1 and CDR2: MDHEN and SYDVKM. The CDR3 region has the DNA TGTGCCGTCAGAGGGGGAGGCTCTATCACAGATACGCAGTATTTT. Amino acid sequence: CAVRGGGSITDTQYF.

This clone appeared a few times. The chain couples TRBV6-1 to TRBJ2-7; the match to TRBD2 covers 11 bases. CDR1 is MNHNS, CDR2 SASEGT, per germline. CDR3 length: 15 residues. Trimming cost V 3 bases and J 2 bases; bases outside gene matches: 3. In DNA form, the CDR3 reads TGTGCCAGCAGTGATCGTAGCGGGAGGGCCTACGAGCAGTACTTC. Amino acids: CASSDRSGRAYEQYF.

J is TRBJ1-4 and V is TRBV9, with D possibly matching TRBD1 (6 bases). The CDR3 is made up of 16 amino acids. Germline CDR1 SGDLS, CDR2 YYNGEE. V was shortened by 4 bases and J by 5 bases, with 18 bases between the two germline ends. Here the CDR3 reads CASSSGVGIINEKLFF. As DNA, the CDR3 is TGTGCCAGCAGCTCAGGGGTGGGGATAATCAATGAAAAACTGTTTTTT.

The CDR3 protein is CASSPREGKAWAFF. The CDR3 nucleotides are TGTGCCAGCAGCCCAAGGGAGGGGAAGGCCTGGGCTTTCTTT. The J gene is TRBJ1-1, the V gene TRBV3-1 (or the pseudogene TRBV3-2), with D possibly matching TRBD1 (5 bases). V dropped 4 bases and J dropped 11 bases, with 20 bases sitting between them. CDR1 is LGHDT and CDR2 is YNNKEL in the germline V gene (reference sequence). There are 14 residues in the CDR3.

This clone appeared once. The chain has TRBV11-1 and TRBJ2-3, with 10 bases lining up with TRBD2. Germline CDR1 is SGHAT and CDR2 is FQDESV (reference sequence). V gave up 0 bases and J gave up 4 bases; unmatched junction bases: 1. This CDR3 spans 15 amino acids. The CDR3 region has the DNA TGTGCCAGCAGCTTAGCTGGACTAGCGGCAGATACGCAGTATTTT. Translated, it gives CASSLAGLAADTQYF.

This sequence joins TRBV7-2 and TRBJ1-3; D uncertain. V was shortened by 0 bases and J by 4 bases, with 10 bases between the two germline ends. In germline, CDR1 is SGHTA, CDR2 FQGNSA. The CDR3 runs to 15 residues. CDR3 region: CASSLALGGGNTIYF. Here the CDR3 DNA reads TGTGCCAGCAGCTTAGCGCTGGGTGGAGGAAACACCATATATTTT.

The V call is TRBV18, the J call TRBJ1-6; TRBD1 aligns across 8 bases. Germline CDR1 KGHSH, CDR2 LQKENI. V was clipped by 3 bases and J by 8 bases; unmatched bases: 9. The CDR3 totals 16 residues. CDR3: CASSPAGTGPYSPLHF. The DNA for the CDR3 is TGTGCCAGCTCACCGGCCGGGACAGGACCTTATTCACCCCTCCACTTT.

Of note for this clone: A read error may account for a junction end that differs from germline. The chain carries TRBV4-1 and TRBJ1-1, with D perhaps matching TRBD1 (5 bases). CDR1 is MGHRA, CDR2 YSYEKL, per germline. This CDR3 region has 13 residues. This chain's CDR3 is CASSQGLGTGAFF. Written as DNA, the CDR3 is TGCGCCAGCAGCCAGGGGCTGGGGACTGGAGCTTTCTTT.

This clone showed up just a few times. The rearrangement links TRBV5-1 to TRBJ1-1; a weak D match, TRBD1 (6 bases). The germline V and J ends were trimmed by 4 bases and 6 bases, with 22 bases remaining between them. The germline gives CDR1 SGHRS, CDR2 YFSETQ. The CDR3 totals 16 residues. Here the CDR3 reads CASSTSGTPGRAEAFF. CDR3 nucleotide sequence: TGCGCCAGCAGCACCTCCGGGACACCCGGGAGGGCTGAAGCTTTCTTT.

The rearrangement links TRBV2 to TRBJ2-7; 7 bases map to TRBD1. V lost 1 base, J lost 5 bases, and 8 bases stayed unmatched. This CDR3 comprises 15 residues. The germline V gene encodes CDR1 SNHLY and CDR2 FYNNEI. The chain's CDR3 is CASSEDEGAFNEQYF. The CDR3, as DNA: TGTGCCAGCAGTGAAGACGAGGGGGCTTTCAACGAGCAGTACTTC.

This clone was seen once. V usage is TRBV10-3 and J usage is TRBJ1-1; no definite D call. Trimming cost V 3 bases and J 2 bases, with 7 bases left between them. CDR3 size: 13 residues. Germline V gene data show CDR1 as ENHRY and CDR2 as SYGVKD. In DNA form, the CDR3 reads TGTGCCATCAGTGACCCAGTTAACACTGAAGCTTTCTTT. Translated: CAISDPVNTEAFF.